This TCR beta chain was recorded in a study of CD8 T cells in ankylosing spondylitis. General study findings and limits: Ankylosing spondylitis blood appeared to carry a characteristic TCR beta motif of under ten highly homologous variants.

This clonotype was counted between two and nine times. Its matching antigen is unknown. CDR1 GTSNPN and CDR2 SVGIG come from the germline V gene (reference sequence). There are 13 residues in the CDR3. Between the trimmed V and J ends, which lost 3 bases and 2 bases, there was a span of 10 bases. From the 5' RACE reads, TCRdb called clonotypes with MiXCR, one entry per CDR3 protein. The repertoire consists of around 770,000 distinct CDR3 sequences, with roughly 20% occurring once and the leading ten covering about a fifth. The receptor comes from a male donor with ankylosing spondylitis. Sequences were obtained from blood, either unsorted or a sorted T cell fraction (not recorded which). V and J are TRBV30 and TRBJ2-5; D may be TRBD1 (6 bases). Here the CDR3 reads CAWRLGAQETQYF. The CDR3 DNA reads as TGTGCCTGGAGATTGGGGGCTCAAGAGACCCAGTACTTC.